These 13 T cell receptor beta chains were all obtained from the same sample, sequenced in a study of cytomegalovirus exposure and HLA in healthy donors. PCR used 60 Vbeta primers and 13 Jbeta primers. Sequencing used immunoSEQ multiplex PCR; TCRdb keeps in-frame clones, though not all of them. Of 200,000 to 250,000 clones in the sample, 60% to 80% were seen once. Sequenced material: PBMCs. The receptors originated from a man aged 18 to 35 in good health and CMV-seronegative.

In DNA form, the CDR3 reads TGTGCCAGCAGTGAACCACACCGAGCGAGGGGCTACACCTTC. This gives the protein CASSEPHRARGYTF. The rearrangement links TRBV25-1 to TRBJ1-2; D is uncertain. V dropped 2 bases and J dropped 8 bases, with 15 bases sitting between them. Germline-derived CDR1 and CDR2 are MGHDK and SYGVNS. CDR3 length equals 14 residues.

Remarks on this clone: This CDR3 is also generated by other DNA sequences in the sample. V is TRBV5-1 and J is TRBJ2-1, with 8 bases fitting TRBD2. CDR3 size: 15 residues. Germline V CDR1 and CDR2: SGHRS, YFSETQ. Trimming cost V 0 bases and J 7 bases; bases outside gene matches: 6. The CDR3 loop reads CASSLAPGGPNEQFF. The DNA for the CDR3 is TGCGCCAGCAGCTTGGCCCCGGGGGGGCCGAATGAGCAGTTCTTC. The whole variable domain, filled in from reference TRBV5-1 and TRBJ2-1, reads KAGVTQTPRYLIKTRGQQVTLSCSPISGHRSVSWYQQTPGQGLQFLFEYFSETQRNKGNFPGRFSGRQFSNSRSEMNVSTLELGDSALYLCASSLAPGGPNEQFFGPGTRLTVL.

The table lists this clone with a count of one. The chain links TRBV7-3 to TRBJ2-2, with D tentatively TRBD1 (5 bases). The germline gives CDR1 SGHTA, CDR2 FQGTGA. V was pared by 2 bases and J by 7 bases, with 11 bases between. This CDR3 has 14 residues. CDR3 region: CASSLDSVGGELFF. The CDR3, as DNA: TGTGCCAGCAGCTTAGACAGCGTAGGCGGGGAGCTGTTTTTT.

The rearrangement joins TRBV7-9 to TRBJ2-2, with TRBD2 identical over 10 bases. The V gene end was trimmed by 6 bases and the J gene end by 7 bases; junction bases not matched to a gene: 11. CDR1 and CDR2 (germline): SEHNR, FQNEAQ (reference sequence). The length of the CDR3 is 16 residues. In nucleotides, the CDR3 is TGTGCCAGCAGTTCTAGCGGGGGAGCCCGAGTCGGGGAGCTGTTTTTT. It encodes CASSSSGGARVGELFF. The full variable domain, with the rest looked up from reference TRBV7-9 and TRBJ2-2, is DTGVSQNPRHKITKRGQNVTFRCDPISEHNRLYWYRQTLGQGPEFLTYFQNEAQLEKSRLLSDRFSAERPKGSFSTLEIQRTEQGDSAMYLCASSSSGGARVGELFFGEGSRLTVL.

CDR3 region: CARGRPGTRYQPQHF. The CDR3 DNA follows: TGTGCCAGGGGCCGGCCCGGGACAAGGTACCAGCCCCAGCATTTT. The chain joins TRBV11-2 to TRBJ1-5, with TRBD1 as a possible D gene (6 bases). The V and J ends lost 9 bases and 7 bases respectively, with 22 bases between them. CDR1 is SGHAT and CDR2 is FQNNGV in the germline V gene. The CDR3 is 15 residues long.

CDR3 nucleotide sequence: TGTGCCAGTAGCCAACAGACAGGGAGTAACTATGGCTACACCTTC. As protein: CASSQQTGSNYGYTF. The chain links TRBV19 to TRBJ1-2; 7 nucleotides line up with TRBD1. Germline CDR1 and CDR2: LNHDA and SQIVND (reference sequence). This CDR3 region has 15 residues. J was trimmed by 1 base and V by 6 bases; bases with no gene match: 8.

This clone was picked up a small number of times. V is TRBV6-4 and J is TRBJ2-1, with D maybe TRBD2 (5 bases). Deletions cut 4 bases from V and 2 bases from J, with 12 bases between. CDR1 MRHNA and CDR2 SNTAGT come from the germline V gene. This CDR3 has 15 amino acids. CDR3 nucleotide sequence: TGTGCCAGCAGTGTAAGCGGACGGACCTACAATGAGCAGTTCTTC. Residues: CASSVSGRTYNEQFF.

This clone was observed a single time. This sequence joins TRBV18 and TRBJ1-1; D is perhaps TRBD1 (6 bases). V shed 2 bases and J shed 5 bases, with 12 bases lying between them. The CDR3 has 14 amino acids. The germline V gene encodes CDR1 KGHSH and CDR2 LQKENI. This CDR3 reads CASSPDSQGTEAFF. The CDR3 DNA follows: TGTGCCAGCTCACCAGACAGTCAGGGGACTGAAGCTTTCTTT.

About this clone itself: Compared with germline, one end of the junction differs, possibly owing to a read error. This chain connects TRBV7-9 to TRBJ2-1; 9 bases are shared with TRBD2. Germline loops: CDR1 SEHNR, CDR2 FQNEAQ (reference sequence). The CDR3 runs to 16 residues. The CDR3 sequence is CSSSLILAGVVDEQFF. DNA of the CDR3: TGTTCCAGCAGCTTAATCTTAGCGGGAGTCGTGGATGAGCAGTTCTTC. The entire variable domain, with the rest obtained from reference TRBV7-9 and TRBJ2-1, is as follows: DTGVSQNPRHKITKRGQNVTFRCDPISEHNRLYWYRQTLGQGPEFLTYFQNEAQLEKSRLLSDRFSAERPKGSFSTLEIQRTEQGDSAMYLCSSSLILAGVVDEQFFGPGTRLTVL.

The CDR3 is CASSEYSVREGSYEQYF. CDR3 in DNA: TGTGCCAGCAGTGAATATTCAGTCAGGGAGGGCTCCTACGAGCAGTACTTC. This sequence joins TRBV6-1 and TRBJ2-5; 7 bases agree with TRBD2. The J call may be faulty, since TRBJ2-7 better matches the DNA end. This CDR3 region has 17 residues. The germline CDR1 and CDR2 sequences are MNHNS and SASEGT.

The CDR3, as DNA: TGTGCCAGCCACAAAGGGACAGGGTTATACGAGCAGTACTTC. Translated: CASHKGTGLYEQYF. V usage is TRBV27 and J usage is TRBJ2-7; 9 bases line up with TRBD1. The CDR3 is 14 residues long. The V and J ends lost 8 bases and 4 bases, in that order; junction bases with no gene match: 9. Germline V gives CDR1 MNHEY, CDR2 SMNVEV (reference sequence).

The chain has TRBV7-6 and TRBJ1-1; 9 nucleotides match TRBD1. CDR3 length equals 16 residues. CDR1 and CDR2 from the germline V gene are SGHVS and FNYEAQ. V was clipped by 3 bases and J by 1 base; unmatched bases: 6. The DNA of the CDR3 is TGTGCCAGCAGCTTTAAACCGGGACAGGGGAACACTGAAGCTTTCTTT. It encodes CASSFKPGQGNTEAFF.

The chain joins TRBV5-6 to TRBJ2-7; a weak D match, TRBD2 (6 bases). CDR3 size: 13 residues. V lost 0 bases and J lost 4, with 8 bases in between. CDR1 is SGHDT, CDR2 YYEEEE, per germline. The CDR3 region is CASSLAGLYEQYF. CDR3 in DNA: TGTGCCAGCAGCTTGGCGGGACTTTACGAGCAGTACTTC.